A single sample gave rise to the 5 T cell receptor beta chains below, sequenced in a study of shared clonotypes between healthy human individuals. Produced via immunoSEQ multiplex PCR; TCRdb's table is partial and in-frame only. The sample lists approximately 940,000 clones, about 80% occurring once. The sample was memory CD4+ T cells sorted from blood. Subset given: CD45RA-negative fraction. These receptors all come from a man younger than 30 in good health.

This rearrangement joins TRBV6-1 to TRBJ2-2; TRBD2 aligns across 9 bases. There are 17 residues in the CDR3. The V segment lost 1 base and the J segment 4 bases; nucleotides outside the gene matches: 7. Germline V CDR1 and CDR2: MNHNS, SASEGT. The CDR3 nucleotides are TGTGCCAGCAGTGAAGATCGAGCGGGAGGATTCACCGGGGAGCTGTTTTTT. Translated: CASSEDRAGGFTGELFF.

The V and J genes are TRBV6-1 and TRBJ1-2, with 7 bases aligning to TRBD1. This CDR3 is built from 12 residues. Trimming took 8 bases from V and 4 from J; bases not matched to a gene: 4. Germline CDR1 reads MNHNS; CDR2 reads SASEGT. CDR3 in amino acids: CASDRDSYGYTF. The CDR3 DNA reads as TGTGCCAGCGACCGGGACAGCTATGGCTACACCTTC.

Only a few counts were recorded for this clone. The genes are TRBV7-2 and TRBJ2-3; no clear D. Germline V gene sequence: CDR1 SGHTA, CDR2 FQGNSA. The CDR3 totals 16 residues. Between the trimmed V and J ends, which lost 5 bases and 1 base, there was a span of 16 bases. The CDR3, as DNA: TGTGCCAGCAGCGCGGCACAGCTCCGGCGCACAGATACGCAGTATTTT. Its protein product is CASSAAQLRRTDTQYF. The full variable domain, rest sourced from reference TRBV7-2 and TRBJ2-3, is GAGVSQSPSNKVTEKGKDVELRCDPISGHTALYWYRQSLGQGLEFLIYFQGNSAPDKSGLPSDRFSAERTGGSVSTLTIQRTQQEDSAVYLCASSAAQLRRTDTQYFGPGTRLTVL.

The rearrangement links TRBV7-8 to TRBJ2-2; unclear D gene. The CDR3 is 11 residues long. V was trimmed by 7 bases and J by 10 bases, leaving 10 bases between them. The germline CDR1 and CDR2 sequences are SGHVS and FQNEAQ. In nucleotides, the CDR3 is TGTGCCAGCACCAGGATAGCGGAGCTGTTTTTT. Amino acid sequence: CASTRIAELFF.

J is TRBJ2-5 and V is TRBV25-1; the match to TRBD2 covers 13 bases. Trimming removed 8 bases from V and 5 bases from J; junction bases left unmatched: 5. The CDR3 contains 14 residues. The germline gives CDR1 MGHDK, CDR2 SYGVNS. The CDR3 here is CASGKTSGGETQYF. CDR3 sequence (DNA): TGTGCCAGCGGAAAGACTAGCGGGGGGGAGACCCAGTACTTC.